Presented here are 24 T cell receptor beta chains from one specimen sequenced in a study of blood T cell repertoires in COVID-19. TCRdb's copy holds only in-frame clones and misses some; the assay was immunoSEQ multiplex PCR. This table holds 400,000 to 550,000 clones, around 89% found once. Sequenced sample: peripheral blood. These receptors were collected from a woman aged 30 to 39 with acute or convalescent COVID-19.

To note about this clone: Distinct nucleotide sequences in the sample also encode this CDR3. The chain is built from TRBV27 and TRBJ1-5; D is unclear. The length of the CDR3 is 12 residues. CDR1 MNHEY and CDR2 SMNVEV come from the germline V gene (reference sequence). Trimming took off 8 bases at V and 1 base at J, with 6 bases between the two ends. The CDR3 reads CASGQSNQPQHF. The CDR3, as DNA: TGTGCCAGCGGGCAAAGCAATCAGCCCCAGCATTTT.

This chain links TRBV10-2 with TRBJ2-3, with 9 positions matching TRBD2. From germline, CDR1 is WSHSY and CDR2 SAAADI. The CDR3 is made up of 14 amino acids. The trim removed 6 bases at V and 0 bases at J, leaving 1 base unmatched. Here the CDR3 DNA reads TGCGCCAGCAGGCGGGGGGGAAGCACAGATACGCAGTATTTT. Protein sequence: CASRRGGSTDTQYF.

The rearrangement uses TRBV28 and TRBJ1-4; the D gene is possibly TRBD1 (5 bases). Looked up from germline, CDR1 is MDHEN and CDR2 is SYDVKM. Trimming left V 7 bases short and J 4 bases short, with 10 bases between. This CDR3 spans 13 amino acids. This chain's CDR3 is CASTGGVNEKLFF. As DNA, the CDR3 is TGTGCCAGCACGGGGGGGGTTAATGAAAAACTGTTTTTT.

A single count supports this clone. V gene TRBV7-3 combines with J gene TRBJ2-3; 9 bases agree with TRBD2. Germline trimming cut 5 bases from V and 2 bases from J; bases unmatched to any gene: 8. The CDR3 totals 16 residues. Germline-derived CDR1 and CDR2 are SGHTA and FQGTGA. The CDR3: CASSPRLAGPTDTQYF. In DNA form, the CDR3 reads TGTGCCAGCAGCCCCCGCCTAGCGGGGCCCACAGATACGCAGTATTTT.

The chain uses TRBV20-1 and TRBJ2-7; D unresolved. V gave up 3 bases and J gave up 1 base, with 7 bases separating them. CDR3 length: 12 amino acids. Germline V gene sequence: CDR1 DFQATT, CDR2 SNEGSKA (reference sequence). Here the CDR3 reads CSASSLSYEQYF. CDR3 nucleotide sequence: TGCAGTGCTAGTTCCCTTTCCTACGAGCAGTACTTC.

This sequence joins TRBV7-9 and TRBJ1-2; the D gene is possibly TRBD1 (6 bases). The CDR3 contains 13 residues. Germline CDR1 is SEHNR and CDR2 is FQNEAQ (reference sequence). V was clipped by 5 bases and J by 5 bases, with 12 bases between them. As DNA, the CDR3 is TGTGCCAGCAGCCAAGGGGGAGCTTATGGCTACACCTTC. It yields the protein CASSQGGAYGYTF.

V usage is TRBV11-2 and J usage is TRBJ2-1; 9 nucleotides agree with TRBD1. This CDR3 is 15 amino acids long. The germline V gene encodes CDR1 SGHAT and CDR2 FQNNGV. The J segment lost 8 bases and the V segment lost 5 bases, leaving 10 bases of the junction unmatched. The CDR3 DNA is TGTGCCAGCAGCCTCCGGGACAGGGATTACGATGAGCAGTTCTTC. Translating gives CASSLRDRDYDEQFF.

The chain combines TRBV5-4 with TRBJ1-1, with 10 nucleotides matching TRBD1. The CDR3 covers 16 residues. V gave up 0 bases and J gave up 0 bases; unmatched junction bases: 2. Germline CDR1 and CDR2: SGHNT and YYREEE (reference sequence). This CDR3 is CASSLDGTGVNTEAFF. The CDR3 DNA reads TGTGCCAGCAGCTTGGATGGGACAGGGGTGAACACTGAAGCTTTCTTT.

Only one count was recorded for this clone. The gene calls are TRBV6-5 and TRBJ1-5; possibly TRBD1 for D (6 bases). Trimming stripped 4 bases from V and 5 bases from J, with 9 bases between. The germline gives CDR1 MNHEY, CDR2 SVGAGI. CDR3 length equals 13 residues. The CDR3 DNA is TGTGCCAGCAGTTGGGGGCCCGATCAGCCCCAGCATTTT. Its translation is CASSWGPDQPQHF.

This chain links TRBV3-1 (or the pseudogene TRBV3-2) with TRBJ2-1; a possible D gene is TRBD2 (6 bases). V shed 5 bases and J shed 9 bases, with 14 bases lying between them. Germline-derived CDR1 and CDR2 are LGHDT and YNNKEL (reference sequence). The CDR3 is 13 amino acids. CDR3 sequence (DNA): TGTGCCAGCAGCAGTGGGGGGTGGAGTGAGCAGTTCTTC. Translated, it gives CASSSGGWSEQFF.

V is TRBV28 and J is TRBJ1-1, with 8 positions matching TRBD1. CDR1 is MDHEN and CDR2 is SYDVKM in the germline V gene. V trimming: 6 bases; J trimming: 1 base; junction bases outside the gene matches: 10. CDR3 length: 16 amino acids. The CDR3 here is CASRTWWTGRNTEAFF. In DNA form, the CDR3 reads TGTGCCAGCAGAACATGGTGGACAGGGAGGAACACTGAAGCTTTCTTT.

The CDR3 region has the DNA TGCGCCAGCAGCACTGTCACGAACACCGGGGAGCTGTTTTTT. Amino acid sequence: CASSTVTNTGELFF. The V and J genes are TRBV5-1 and TRBJ2-2; D gene ambiguous. The CDR3 consists of 14 residues. Trimming stripped 4 bases from V and 0 bases from J, with 7 bases between. Germline V lookup: CDR1 SGHRS, CDR2 YFSETQ.

The rearrangement joins TRBV7-8 to TRBJ1-6; D is possibly TRBD1 (6 bases). Trimming took off 5 bases at V and 0 bases at J, with 14 bases between the two ends. CDR3 length: 17 amino acids. Per the germline V gene, CDR1 is SGHVS and CDR2 is FQNEAQ. CDR3 in amino acids: CASSTAQGSSYNSPLHF. CDR3 DNA: TGTGCCAGCAGCACGGCACAGGGCAGCTCCTATAATTCACCCCTCCACTTT.

The gene calls are TRBV5-1 and TRBJ1-2; TRBD1 aligns across 9 bases. CDR1 and CDR2 from the germline V gene are SGHRS and YFSETQ. The length of the CDR3 is 14 residues. Unmatched junction bases numbered 9, after V lost 5 bases and J lost 7 bases. In DNA form, the CDR3 reads TGCGCCAGCAGTTCTGACGTGGACAGGGGTGGCTACACCTTC. This encodes CASSSDVDRGGYTF.

This rearrangement joins TRBV10-3 to TRBJ1-5; D is ambiguous. The CDR3 contains 13 residues. The ends were cut back, 6 bases at V and 3 bases at J, with 9 bases in the middle. Germline CDR1 reads ENHRY; CDR2 reads SYGVKD. The CDR3 bases are TGTGCCATCAGGGGCGAGTTCAATCAGCCCCAGCATTTT. As protein: CAIRGEFNQPQHF.

The chain recombines TRBV24-1 with TRBJ2-1, with D possibly TRBD1 on 6 matching bases. V was trimmed by 8 bases and J by 8 bases, leaving 15 bases between them. This CDR3 is built from 13 residues. CDR1 and CDR2 (germline): KGHDR, SFDVKD. This CDR3 is CATNSGESYEQFF. CDR3 nucleotide sequence: TGTGCCACCAATTCAGGGGAGTCCTATGAGCAGTTCTTC.

The count of this clone is one. The chain carries TRBV9 and TRBJ1-1; a possible D gene is TRBD1 (5 bases). CDR1 SGDLS and CDR2 YYNGEE come from the germline V gene. The CDR3 length is 14 residues. Trimming took 4 bases from V and 0 from J, leaving 10 bases between them. CDR3 nucleotide sequence: TGTGCCAGCAGCCGTGGGGGGGTGAACACTGAAGCTTTCTTT. It codes for CASSRGGVNTEAFF.

The chain links TRBV6-4 to TRBJ1-1; no reliable D call. Germline CDR1 MRHNA, CDR2 SNTAGT. CDR3 length: 15 residues. V was cut by 4 bases and J by 4 bases, with 16 bases left in between. The CDR3 DNA follows: TGTGCCAGCAGTGCTACGGGCGAGGGAGGCACTGAAGCTTTCTTT. This translates into CASSATGEGGTEAFF.

This chain links TRBV5-1 with TRBJ1-2; no reliable D call. Trimming took off 3 bases at V and 1 base at J, with 13 bases between the two ends. The CDR3 has 15 amino acids. The germline CDR1 and CDR2 sequences are SGHRS and YFSETQ. Here the CDR3 DNA reads TGCGCCAGCAGCTCTGGCCGGGGTATTAACTATGGCTACACCTTC. This codes for CASSSGRGINYGYTF.

The chain has TRBV7-2 and TRBJ2-1; TRBD1 might be the D (5 bases). This CDR3 is 14 amino acids long. Germline CDR1 reads SGHTA; CDR2 reads FQGNSA. Deletions cut 1 base from V and 4 bases from J, with 8 bases between. This CDR3 reads CASSLDDRYNEQFF. The CDR3 region has the DNA TGTGCCAGCAGCTTAGACGACAGATACAATGAGCAGTTCTTC.

The CDR3 protein is CASNLANSPLHF. Here the CDR3 DNA reads TGTGCCAGCAACCTAGCTAATTCACCCCTCCACTTT. The chain uses TRBV5-6 and TRBJ1-6; D unclear. Germline lookup yields CDR1 SGHDT and CDR2 YYEEEE. There are 12 residues in the CDR3. Trimming took 6 bases from V and 6 from J, leaving 7 bases between them.

The V call is TRBV2, the J call TRBJ2-7; 8 bases map to TRBD1. CDR1 SNHLY and CDR2 FYNNEI come from the germline V gene. V lost 6 bases, J lost 6 bases, and 10 bases stayed unmatched. The CDR3 runs to 14 residues. The CDR3 sequence: CASRAPGQGGEQYF. Here the CDR3 DNA reads TGTGCCAGCAGAGCCCCCGGACAGGGAGGCGAGCAGTACTTC. Combining the CDR3 with reference TRBV2 and TRBJ2-7 gives the whole variable domain EPEVTQTPSHQVTQMGQEVILRCVPISNHLYFYWYRQILGQKVEFLVSFYNNEISEKSEIFDDQFSVERPDGSNFTLKIRSTKLEDSAMYFCASRAPGQGGEQYFGPGTRLTVT.

This clone occurred once. The chain is built from TRBV9 and TRBJ2-7; D remains ambiguous. There are 13 residues in the CDR3. Germline values: CDR1 SGDLS, CDR2 YYNGEE. V dropped 4 bases and J dropped 5 bases, with 13 bases sitting between them. The CDR3 loop reads CASSSSRGDEQYF. The CDR3 region has the DNA TGTGCCAGCAGCTCGAGTAGAGGCGACGAGCAGTACTTC.

V usage is TRBV4-1 and J usage is TRBJ2-7, with 7 bases matching TRBD1. Losses at the gene ends were 5 bases for V and 3 bases for J; bases not matched to a gene: 7. The CDR3 runs 14 residues. Germline V gene data show CDR1 as MGHRA and CDR2 as YSYEKL. CDR3 amino acids: CASSYPGQSYEQYF. The DNA of the CDR3 is TGCGCCAGCAGCTACCCGGGACAGAGCTACGAGCAGTACTTC.